This T cell receptor beta chain emerged from a study of T cells after yellow fever vaccination. The CDR3 spans 13 residues. In germline, CDR1 is LGHDT, CDR2 YNNKEL (reference sequence). V was cut by 5 bases and J by 6 bases, with 14 bases left in between. TCRdb processed the 5' RACE reads anew with MiXCR; each CDR3 protein has one entry. The sample holds about 630,000 distinct CDR3 sequences, 12% seen once. This clonotype was counted a few times. Sequencing used PBMCs, obtained on the day of the yellow fever booster vaccination. The chain employs TRBV3-1 and TRBJ2-7; no clear D gene. The TCR originated in a man younger than 45 who received the YFV17D yellow fever vaccine. CDR3 protein: CASSDEDLPEQYF. As DNA, the CDR3 is TGTGCCAGCAGCGATGAGGACCTACCCGAGCAGTACTTC.